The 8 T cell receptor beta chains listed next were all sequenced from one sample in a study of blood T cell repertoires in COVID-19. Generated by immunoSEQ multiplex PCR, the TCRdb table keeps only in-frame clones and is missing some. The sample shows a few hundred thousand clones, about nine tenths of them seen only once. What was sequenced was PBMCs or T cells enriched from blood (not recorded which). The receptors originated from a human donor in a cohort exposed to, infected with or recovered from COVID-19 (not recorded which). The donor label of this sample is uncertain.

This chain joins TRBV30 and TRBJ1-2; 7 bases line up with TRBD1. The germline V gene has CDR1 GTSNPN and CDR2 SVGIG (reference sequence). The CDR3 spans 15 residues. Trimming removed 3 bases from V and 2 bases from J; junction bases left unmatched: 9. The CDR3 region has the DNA TGTGCCTGGAGAGGGACAGCTCTCTTAAACTATGGCTACACCTTC. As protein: CAWRGTALLNYGYTF.

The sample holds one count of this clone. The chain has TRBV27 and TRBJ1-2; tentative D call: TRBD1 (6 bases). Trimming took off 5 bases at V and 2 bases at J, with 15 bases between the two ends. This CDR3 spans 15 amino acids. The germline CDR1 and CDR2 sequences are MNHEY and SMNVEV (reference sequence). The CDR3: CASSTQGTPNYGYTF. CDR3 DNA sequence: TGTGCCAGCAGTACGCAGGGGACGCCAAACTATGGCTACACCTTC.

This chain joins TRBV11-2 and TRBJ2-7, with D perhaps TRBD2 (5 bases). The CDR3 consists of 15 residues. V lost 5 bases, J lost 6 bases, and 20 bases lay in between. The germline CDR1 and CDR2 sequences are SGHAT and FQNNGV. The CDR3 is CASSKISGGLSEQYF. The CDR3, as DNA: TGTGCCAGCAGCAAAATCAGCGGAGGCCTCTCCGAGCAGTACTTC.

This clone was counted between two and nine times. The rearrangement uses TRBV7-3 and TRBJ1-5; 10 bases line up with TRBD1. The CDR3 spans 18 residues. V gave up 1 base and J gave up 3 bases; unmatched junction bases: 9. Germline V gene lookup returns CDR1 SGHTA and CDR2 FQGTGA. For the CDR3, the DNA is TGTGCCAGCAGCTTAAGGGGACAGGGGCCCGATATCAATCAGCCCCAGCATTTT. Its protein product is CASSLRGQGPDINQPQHF.

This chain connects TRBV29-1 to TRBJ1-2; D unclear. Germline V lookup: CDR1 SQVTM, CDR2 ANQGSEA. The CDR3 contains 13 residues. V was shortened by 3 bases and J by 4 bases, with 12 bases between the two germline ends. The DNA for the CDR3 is TGCAGCGTTGACCGGGGATTGGGCTATGGCTACACCTTC. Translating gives CSVDRGLGYGYTF.

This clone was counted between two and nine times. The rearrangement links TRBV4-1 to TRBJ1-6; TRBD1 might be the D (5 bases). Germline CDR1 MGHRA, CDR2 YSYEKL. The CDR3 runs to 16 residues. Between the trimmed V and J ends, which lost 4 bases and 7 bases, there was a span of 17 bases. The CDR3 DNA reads TGCGCCAGCAGCCTACCCCGCCAGGGAGGGAATTCACCCCTCCACTTT. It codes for CASSLPRQGGNSPLHF.

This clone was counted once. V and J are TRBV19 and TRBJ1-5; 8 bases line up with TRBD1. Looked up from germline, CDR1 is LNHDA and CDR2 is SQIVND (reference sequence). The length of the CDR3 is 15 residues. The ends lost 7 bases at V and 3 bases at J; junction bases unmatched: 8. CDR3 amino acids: CASTRDRSHNQPQHF. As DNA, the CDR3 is TGTGCCAGTACCAGGGACAGGTCCCACAATCAGCCCCAGCATTTT.

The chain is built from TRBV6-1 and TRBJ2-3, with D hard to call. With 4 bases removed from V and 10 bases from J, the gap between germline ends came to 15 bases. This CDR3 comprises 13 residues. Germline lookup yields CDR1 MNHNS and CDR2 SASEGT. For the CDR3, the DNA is TGTGCCAGCAGTGCAGCCCAACTTAGTCCGCAGTATTTT. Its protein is CASSAAQLSPQYF.